The rows below give T cell receptor beta chains drawn from one sample of a study of T-cell memory formation after mild COVID-19. TCRdb reanalysed the 5' RACE reads using MiXCR and keeps one entry per CDR3 protein. Of around 99,000 distinct CDR3 sequences in the sample, under 15% are singletons; the top ten hold less than 45%. The sequencing input was PBMCs or a T cell subset sorted from them (not recorded which). The receptors were gathered from a young man who had mild COVID-19 (a few samples of this study predate the infection). Cell type and time point are not known. The CDR3 runs from the conserved cysteine through the conserved F or W. Fields, in order: V gene, CDR3 protein.

>TRBV5-4
CASSLDLGQGEETQYF
>TRBV12-3/TRBV12-4
CASPGSREAQPQHF
>TRBV7-6
CASSRGWGIHEQFF
>TRBV6-5
CASIYGQGGSTEAFF
>TRBV6-2/TRBV6-3
CASSSNKGHSYGYTF
>TRBV7-9
CASSLAGSEQFF
>TRBV7-9
CASSLEYGNNEQFF
>TRBV5-1
CASSLGGAKNIQYF
>TRBV7-9
CASSPGETMLQPQHF
>TRBV12-3/TRBV12-4
CASSWTGSTDTQYF
>TRBV7-9
CASSGSGGLRELFF